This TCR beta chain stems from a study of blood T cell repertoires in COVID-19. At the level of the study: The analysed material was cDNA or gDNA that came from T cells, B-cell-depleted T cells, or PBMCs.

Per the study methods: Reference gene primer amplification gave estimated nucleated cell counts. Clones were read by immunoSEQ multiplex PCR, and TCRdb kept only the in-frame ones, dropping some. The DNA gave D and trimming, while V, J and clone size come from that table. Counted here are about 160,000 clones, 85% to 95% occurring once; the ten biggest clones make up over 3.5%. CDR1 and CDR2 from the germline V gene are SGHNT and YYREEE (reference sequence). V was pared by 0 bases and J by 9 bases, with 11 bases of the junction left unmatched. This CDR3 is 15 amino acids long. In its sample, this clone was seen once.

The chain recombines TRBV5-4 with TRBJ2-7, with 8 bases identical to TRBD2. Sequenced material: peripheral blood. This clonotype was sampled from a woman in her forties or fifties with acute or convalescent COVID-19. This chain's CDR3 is CASSLVGGALVRQYF. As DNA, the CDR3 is TGTGCCAGCAGCTTGGTCGGGGGGGCCTTGGTGCGGCAGTACTTC. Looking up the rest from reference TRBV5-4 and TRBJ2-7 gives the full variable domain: ETGVTQSPTHLIKTRGQQVTLRCSSQSGHNTVSWYQQALGQGPQFIFQYYREEENGRGNFPPRFSGLQFPNYSSELNVNALELDDSALYLCASSLVGGALVRQYFGPGTRLTVT.